This T cell receptor beta chain was captured in a study of blood T cell repertoires in COVID-19. Study information: Material from acute and convalescent COVID-19 was sourced from the United States, Italy and Spain.

Germline V gives CDR1 MNHEY, CDR2 SVGAGI. Trimming took off 7 bases at V and 4 bases at J, with 17 bases between the two ends. There are 15 residues in the CDR3. Some clones are missing from TCRdb's copy, which holds only in-frame ones; the method was immunoSEQ multiplex PCR. The sample records roughly 670,000 clones, 70% to 90% being singletons. The source material was peripheral blood. The receptor's source is a woman under 30 with acute or convalescent COVID-19. The chain uses TRBV6-5 and TRBJ2-1; D perhaps matches TRBD1 (6 bases). For the CDR3, the DNA is TGTGCCAGCATGTCCCTGACAGGAAAATACAATGAGCAGTTCTTC. Protein: CASMSLTGKYNEQFF.